The next 25 T cell receptor beta chains were all read from a single sample in a study of early T cells in non-severe SARS-CoV-2 infection. In TCRdb, the 5' RACE reads were re-called with MiXCR into one record per CDR3 protein. The table includes about 94,000 distinct CDR3 sequences, roughly an eighth detected once. Material for sequencing was whole blood. The receptor set was obtained from an adult who was a healthcare worker with PCR-confirmed SARS-CoV-2 infection or an uninfected control (not recorded which).

This clonotype came up many times. The CDR3 DNA follows: TGCAGCGTACACATAGGAGGGGTGGATACGCAGTATTTT. Its translation: CSVHIGGVDTQYF. The chain has TRBV29-1 and TRBJ2-3; maybe TRBD2 (6 bases). V lost 6 bases, J lost 6 bases, and 16 bases lay in between. The germline CDR1 and CDR2 sequences are SQVTM and ANQGSEA. The CDR3 consists of 13 residues.

For this clonotype: The junction shows a germline mismatch at one end, possibly a read error. V and J are TRBV15 and TRBJ1-3; D is perhaps TRBD1 (6 bases). Germline V CDR1 and CDR2: LNHNV, YYDKDF (reference sequence). The CDR3 is 15 residues long. CDR3 DNA: TGTGCCACGAGCAGAGATATCGGGGGCTCAAACACCATATATTTT. Amino acids: CATSRDIGGSNTIYF.

This clonotype turned up a few times. CDR3 in amino acids: CTRPGQIEAFF. CDR3 DNA: TGCACCAGACCCGGACAGATTGAAGCTTTCTTT. The chain is built from TRBV1 and TRBJ1-1; the table assigns TRBD1, which was not confirmed against the DNA. TRBV1 represents a pseudogene. The CDR3 is made up of 11 amino acids.

This clonotype came up many times. The chain links TRBV18 to TRBJ2-5; D is undetermined. V was shortened by 2 bases and J by 3 bases, with 1 base between the two germline ends. The germline V gene encodes CDR1 KGHSH and CDR2 LQKENI. The CDR3 spans 11 residues. DNA of the CDR3: TGTGCCAGCTCACCAGAAGAGACCCAGTACTTC. Amino acids: CASSPEETQYF. The full variable domain, with the rest looked up from reference TRBV18 and TRBJ2-5, is NAGVMQNPRHLVRRRGQEARLRCSPMKGHSHVYWYRQLPEEGLKFMVYLQKENIIDESGMPKERFSAEFPKEGPSILRIQQVVRGDSAAYFCASSPEETQYFGPGTRLLVL.

This clonotype turned up a few times. The chain carries TRBV20-1 and TRBJ1-2; unclear D gene. Germline V gene lookup returns CDR1 DFQATT and CDR2 SNEGSKA (reference sequence). CDR3 length: 13 amino acids. V gave up 7 bases and J gave up 7 bases, with 19 bases separating them. CDR3 sequence reads: CSGRAIRSIGYTF. In nucleotides, the CDR3 is TGCAGTGGTAGGGCCATTCGTTCTATTGGCTACACCTTC.

The chain is built from TRBV29-1 and TRBJ2-5; D is undetermined. Per germline, CDR1 SQVTM and CDR2 ANQGSEA. The CDR3 is 11 residues long. Between the trimmed V and J ends, which lost 2 bases and 4 bases, there was a span of 5 bases. CDR3 sequence (DNA): TGCAGCGTTGAAACGAGAGAGACCCAGTACTTC. As protein: CSVETRETQYF.

This clonotype was counted only a few times. The V gene is TRBV9, the J gene TRBJ1-2; 8 bases map to TRBD1. The CDR3 has 14 amino acids. Per the germline V gene, CDR1 is SGDLS and CDR2 is YYNGEE. The J segment lost 4 bases and the V segment lost 3 bases, leaving 5 bases of the junction unmatched. CDR3: CASSAPTGAYGYTF. The CDR3 region has the DNA TGTGCCAGCAGCGCCCCGACAGGGGCCTATGGCTACACCTTC.

The sample holds one count of this clonotype. The CDR3 is CSARGGQVINQPQHF. CDR3 sequence (DNA): TGCAGTGCTAGGGGGGGACAGGTAATCAATCAGCCCCAGCATTTT. The rearrangement joins TRBV20-1 to TRBJ1-5; 8 nucleotides align to TRBD1. The CDR3 consists of 15 residues. Germline loops: CDR1 DFQATT, CDR2 SNEGSKA (reference sequence). Trimming at V came to 3 bases and at J to 3 bases, leaving 7 bases not matched to a gene.

This clonotype was seen many times. The chain couples TRBV24-1 to TRBJ1-2; no definite D call. CDR3 length: 15 amino acids. The ends were cut back, 4 bases at V and 4 bases at J, with 15 bases in the middle. Germline lookup yields CDR1 KGHDR and CDR2 SFDVKD. CDR3: CATSDPSAHPYGYTF. CDR3 bases: TGTGCCACCAGTGACCCCTCCGCGCATCCCTATGGCTACACCTTC.

This clonotype was observed at least ten times. The V and J genes are TRBV6-2 or TRBV6-3 and TRBJ2-2; no firm D call. V lost 2 bases to trimming and J lost 1 base, with 8 bases between them. Germline V gene lookup returns CDR1 MNHEY and CDR2 SVGEGT. The CDR3 extends over 15 amino acids. The CDR3 DNA reads as TGTGCCAGCAGTTACGCTGGACGGAACACCGGGGAGCTGTTTTTT. Translation gives CASSYAGRNTGELFF.

This clonotype was observed at least ten times. The chain joins TRBV18 to TRBJ1-1; maybe TRBD1 (6 bases). CDR1 is KGHSH and CDR2 is LQKENI in the germline V gene. This CDR3 is 13 amino acids long. Trimming pared 6 bases from V and 3 bases from J, leaving 11 bases between. CDR3 residues: CASSHDRYTEAFF. DNA for the CDR3: TGTGCCAGCTCTCACGACAGGTACACTGAAGCTTTCTTT.

This clonotype occurred a few times. This chain uses TRBV20-1 with TRBJ2-1, with D maybe TRBD2 (7 bases). CDR3 length: 13 amino acids. Germline CDR1 is DFQATT and CDR2 is SNEGSKA (reference sequence). The V end lost 5 bases, the J end lost 12 bases, and 20 bases lay between the germline ends. The CDR3 sequence: CSAAGAGAWRQFF. The CDR3 DNA reads TGCAGTGCTGCGGGCGCGGGGGCGTGGAGGCAGTTCTTC.

This clonotype was seen repeatedly, ten times or more. CDR3 residues: CASSLSGGYTDTQYF. CDR3 sequence (DNA): TGTGCCAGCAGCCTAAGCGGGGGGTACACAGATACGCAGTATTTT. This chain joins TRBV3-1 and TRBJ2-3; 9 positions agree with TRBD2. The CDR3 extends over 15 amino acids. V was clipped by 4 bases and J by 2 bases; unmatched bases: 4. The V gene's germline CDR1 is LGHDT and CDR2 YNNKEL (reference sequence).

This clonotype was picked up many times. This CDR3 reads CASRTDKSEKLFF. The CDR3 bases are TGTGCCAGCAGAACGGACAAGTCGGAAAAACTGTTTTTT. The chain recombines TRBV6-6 with TRBJ1-4; D may be TRBD1 (5 bases). Trimming took 6 bases from V and 8 from J, leaving 13 bases between them. Germline V gene lookup returns CDR1 MNHNY and CDR2 SVGAGI (reference sequence). The CDR3 length is 13 residues.

This clonotype was counted many times. The chain carries TRBV6-5 and TRBJ1-2, with 8 bases fitting TRBD1. This CDR3 has 17 amino acids. V lost 0 bases, J lost 4 bases, and 10 bases stayed unmatched. Germline loops: CDR1 MNHEY, CDR2 SVGAGI. This chain's CDR3 is CASSYSRRRGTGYGYTF. DNA of the CDR3: TGTGCCAGCAGTTACTCGAGAAGGAGGGGGACAGGCTATGGCTACACCTTC.

This chain joins TRBV20-1 and TRBJ2-4; TRBD2 might be the D (6 bases). Trimming took 0 bases from V and 0 from J, leaving 18 bases between them. The CDR3 has 18 amino acids. Germline V gene lookup returns CDR1 DFQATT and CDR2 SNEGSKA (reference sequence). CDR3 in amino acids: CSARDMGLRGLAKNIQYF. CDR3 coding DNA: TGCAGTGCTAGAGATATGGGGTTAAGGGGACTAGCCAAAAACATTCAGTACTTC.

The rearrangement joins TRBV20-1 to TRBJ2-2; TRBD1 aligns across 7 bases. CDR3 length equals 16 residues. In germline, CDR1 is DFQATT, CDR2 SNEGSKA (reference sequence). J lost 4 bases, V lost 0 bases, and 8 bases had no gene match. The CDR3 region is CSARDHKQGTTGELFF. CDR3 nucleotide sequence: TGCAGTGCTAGAGATCATAAACAGGGGACCACCGGGGAGCTGTTTTTT.

Ten or more counts support this clonotype. CDR3 nucleotide sequence: TGTGCCAGCAATTCTGGAGGCAACCGCAATCAGCCCCAGCATTTT. Translated: CASNSGGNRNQPQHF. This chain uses TRBV28 with TRBJ1-5; no reliable D call. CDR1 and CDR2 from the germline V gene are MDHEN and SYDVKM. The ends were cut back, 7 bases at V and 2 bases at J, with 15 bases in the middle. This CDR3 has 15 amino acids.

The table lists this clonotype with many counts. V gene TRBV12-3 or TRBV12-4 combines with J gene TRBJ2-6; TRBD1 might be the D (5 bases). V dropped 7 bases and J dropped 3 bases, with 16 bases sitting between them. The CDR3 runs to 16 residues. The CDR3 sequence is CASTLLQGGGANVLTF. CDR3 sequence (DNA): TGTGCCAGCACTCTCCTCCAGGGTGGTGGGGCCAACGTCCTGACTTTC.

This clonotype was detected ten times or more. The gene calls are TRBV6-5 and TRBJ2-5; D assignment may be TRBD1 or TRBD2 (5 bases each). V gave up 8 bases and J gave up 6 bases, with 22 bases separating them. The CDR3 is 15 amino acids. CDR1 and CDR2 from the germline V gene are MNHEY and SVGAGI. CDR3 in DNA: TGTGCCAGCTCCGTCACCGGGACCGCCGGAAAGACCCAGTACTTC. Translated: CASSVTGTAGKTQYF.

The chain uses TRBV9 and TRBJ2-1; D is uncertain. The CDR3 covers 14 residues. Trimming removed 0 bases from V and 8 bases from J, with 12 bases in between. Germline-derived CDR1 and CDR2 are SGDLS and YYNGEE. Here the CDR3 reads CASSVDMTGYEQFF. CDR3 bases: TGTGCCAGCAGCGTAGATATGACCGGGTATGAGCAGTTCTTC.

This clonotype was seen ten or more times. This rearrangement joins TRBV6-5 to TRBJ1-5, with 7 bases lining up with TRBD1. V shed 6 bases, J shed 6 bases, and the junction held 11 bases outside the gene matches. The germline CDR1 and CDR2 sequences are MNHEY and SVGAGI. The CDR3 consists of 15 residues. The CDR3 loop reads CASRLGQARGQPQHF. The CDR3 DNA sequence: TGTGCCAGCAGGCTCGGACAGGCAAGGGGTCAGCCCCAGCATTTT.

The rearrangement joins TRBV29-1 to TRBJ1-5; 7 bases are shared with TRBD1. With V trimmed by 8 bases and J by 4 bases, 8 bases remained unmatched. This CDR3 region has 13 residues. Germline V gene data show CDR1 as SQVTM and CDR2 as ANQGSEA. The CDR3 coding sequence is TGCAGCTGCCGGGACAGCGATAATCAGCCCCAGCATTTT. Residues: CSCRDSDNQPQHF.

V and J are TRBV6-5 and TRBJ2-3, with D perhaps TRBD1 or TRBD2 (6 bases each). There are 14 residues in the CDR3. The germline CDR1 and CDR2 sequences are MNHEY and SVGAGI. V lost 1 base and J 5 bases, leaving 10 bases between the germline ends. Here the CDR3 reads CASSYWGAGDTQYF. CDR3 DNA sequence: TGTGCCAGCAGTTACTGGGGGGCCGGAGATACGCAGTATTTT.

This clonotype was recorded many times. V usage is TRBV6-1 and J usage is TRBJ2-4; D call uncertain. V was cut by 3 bases and J by 0 bases, with 9 bases left in between. CDR3 size: 15 residues. CDR1 is MNHNS, CDR2 SASEGT, per germline. The CDR3: CASSEAELAKNIQYF. The CDR3 nucleotides read TGTGCCAGCAGTGAGGCTGAACTAGCCAAAAACATTCAGTACTTC.